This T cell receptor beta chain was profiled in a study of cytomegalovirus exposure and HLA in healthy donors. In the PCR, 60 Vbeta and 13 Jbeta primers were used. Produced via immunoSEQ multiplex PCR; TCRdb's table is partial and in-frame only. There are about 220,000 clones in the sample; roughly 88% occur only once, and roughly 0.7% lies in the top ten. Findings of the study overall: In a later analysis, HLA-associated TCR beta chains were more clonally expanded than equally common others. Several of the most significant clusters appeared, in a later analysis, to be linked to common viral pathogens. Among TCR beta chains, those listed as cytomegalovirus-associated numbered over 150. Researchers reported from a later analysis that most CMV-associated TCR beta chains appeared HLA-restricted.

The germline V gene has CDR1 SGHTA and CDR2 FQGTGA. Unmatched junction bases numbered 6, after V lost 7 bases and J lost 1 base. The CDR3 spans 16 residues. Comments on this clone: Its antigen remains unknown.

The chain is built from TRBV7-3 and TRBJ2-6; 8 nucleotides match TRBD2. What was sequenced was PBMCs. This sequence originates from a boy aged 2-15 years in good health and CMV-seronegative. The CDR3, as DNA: TGTGCCAGCACCGGGGGGGGTCAGTCTGGGGCCAACGTCCTGACTTTC. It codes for CASTGGGQSGANVLTF.